One TCR beta chain is described in this entry. The antigen is undetermined. The record originates from a study of T-cell reconstitution after alpha-beta-depleted transplantation in children. Molecular barcoding with unique molecular identifiers was used for the TCRbeta library. Each CDR3 protein gets one entry after TCRdb re-called the PCR reads with MiXCR. The sample lists about 210,000 distinct CDR3 sequences, 17% occurring once. Study-level points and caveats: Day-60 TCRbeta diversity that was high in some patients was derived from surviving recipient T cells and thymic progenitors. A year post-transplant, T-cell counts and diversity derived mostly from newly produced T cells. Two months or so post-transplant, alpha-beta T cells reportedly derived from several hundred expanded graft clones.

This clonotype was obtained from a male patient aged 2-15 years who had a stem cell transplant for acute lymphoblastic leukemia, so the T cells may come from the graft donor. This material consisted of PBMCs, mostly from graft donor cells, taken 360 days after TCRalphabeta/CD19-depleted stem cell transplant.

As DNA, the CDR3 is TGTGCCAGCAGTCCCCTGAACGAGCAGTACTTC. This gives the protein CASSPLNEQYF. This chain connects TRBV12-3 or TRBV12-4 to TRBJ2-7; D is ambiguous. The CDR3 length is 11 residues. V lost 5 bases to trimming and J lost 5 bases, with 7 bases between them.